The 13 T cell receptor beta chains given below trace back to one sample, sequenced in a study of T cell repertoires in aging, cancer and after chemotherapy. Peripheral blood genomic DNA, not sorted cells or RNA, was the template. A mixed TRB-A/B primer pool amplified rearranged TRB by multiplex touch-down PCR. One entry per CDR3 protein results from TCRdb running MiXCR on the multiplex PCR reads. The sample yields 1,500 or so distinct CDR3 sequences, 20% to 25% seen once. The material sequenced was blood. Receptors were obtained from a human donor with a solid tumor.

By sample fraction, this clonotype is large. CDR3 region: CASKRTREYF. The CDR3 DNA is TGTGCCAGCAAAAGGACGCGAGAGTACTTC. The chain recombines TRBV6-5 with TRBJ2-7, with no clear D. CDR1 MNHEY and CDR2 SVGAGI come from the germline V gene. V was shortened by 7 bases and J by 11 bases, with 12 bases between the two germline ends. The CDR3 contains 10 residues.

This clonotype rates as medium-sized. The chain links TRBV6-4 to TRBJ2-1; D is possibly TRBD1 (6 bases). V dropped 8 bases and J dropped 5 bases, with 16 bases sitting between them. CDR3 length: 14 residues. CDR1 MRHNA and CDR2 SNTAGT come from the germline V gene. The CDR3 spells CASRVTGSHNEQFF. The CDR3 bases are TGTGCCAGCCGCGTTACAGGGTCCCACAATGAGCAGTTCTTC.

This clonotype is deemed medium-sized (0.01 to 0.1%). Its ends do not fully match the called genes, so a read error is possible. The V gene is TRBV7-2, the J gene TRBJ2-1; 7 bases line up with TRBD2. The germline gives CDR1 SGHTA, CDR2 FQGNSA. The CDR3 totals 14 residues. The chain's CDR3 is CASTLGREVVEQFF. As DNA, the CDR3 is TGTGCCAGCACCTTAGGGAGGGAGGTAGTTGAGCAGTTCTTC. The whole variable domain, remainder taken from reference TRBV7-2 and TRBJ2-1, is GAGVSQSPSNKVTEKGKDVELRCDPISGHTALYWYRQSLGQGLEFLIYFQGNSAPDKSGLPSDRFSAERTGGSVSTLTIQRTQQEDSAVYLCASTLGREVVEQFFGPGTRLTVL.

A remark on this clonotype: A much larger clone differs from this one at a single base, so this may be a read error. The rearrangement uses TRBV6-5 and TRBJ2-4, with 9 nucleotides matching TRBD2. The V segment lost 2 bases and the J segment 2 bases; nucleotides outside the gene matches: 7. Germline V lookup: CDR1 MNHEY, CDR2 SVGAGI. This CDR3 spans 17 amino acids. The CDR3 sequence is CASSYGVAGVTKNIQYF. The CDR3 region has the DNA TGTGCCAGCAGTTACGGTGTAGCGGGAGTAACCAAAAACATTCAGTACTTC.

This clonotype is medium-sized (0.01 to 0.1%) in the sample. The chain joins TRBV12-3 or TRBV12-4 to TRBJ2-1; D is undetermined. V lost 8 bases and J lost 0, with 14 bases in between. The CDR3 contains 15 residues. The CDR3 DNA sequence: TGTGCCAGCGGGAAGAGCCCCCGCTCCTACAATGAGCAGTTCTTC. Its protein is CASGKSPRSYNEQFF.

This clonotype is labeled as large. This chain connects TRBV12-3 or TRBV12-4 to TRBJ2-5; D remains ambiguous. Trimming removed 1 base at V and 0 bases at J, with 3 bases between. The CDR3 sequence is 13 residues long. The CDR3 is CASSLGHQETQYF. The CDR3 DNA reads as TGTGCCAGCAGTTTAGGTCACCAAGAGACCCAGTACTTC.

The chain has TRBV2 and TRBJ2-6; a weak D match, TRBD1 (6 bases). Germline lookup yields CDR1 SNHLY and CDR2 FYNNEI. This CDR3 region has 16 residues. V lost 2 bases and J lost 0, with 8 bases in between. The CDR3 DNA follows: TGTGCCAGCAGTGAAACAGGGTTCTCTGGGGCCAACGTCCTGACTTTC. Amino acids: CASSETGFSGANVLTF.

This clonotype is large in the sample. The chain couples TRBV11-1 to TRBJ2-7; TRBD2 agrees at 10 bases. V gave up 3 bases and J gave up 3 bases; unmatched junction bases: 5. The CDR3 extends over 15 amino acids. The germline gives CDR1 SGHAT, CDR2 FQDESV (reference sequence). CDR3: CASSFSSGSDYEQYF. CDR3 bases: TGTGCCAGCAGCTTCTCTAGCGGGAGTGACTACGAGCAGTACTTC.

The chain couples TRBV12-3 or TRBV12-4 to TRBJ2-3; 12 bases agree with TRBD2. J lost 1 base, V lost 7 bases, and 9 bases had no gene match. This CDR3 has 17 residues. CDR3 amino acids: CASKSTRLAGGTDTQYF. The CDR3 nucleotides are TGTGCCAGCAAGAGCACAAGACTAGCGGGGGGCACAGATACGCAGTATTTT.

By its share, this clonotype is large. J is TRBJ2-7 and V is TRBV6-6, with no clear D. The CDR3 spans 12 residues. Germline CDR1 MNHNY, CDR2 SVGAGI (reference sequence). V was cut by 5 bases and J by 3 bases, with 8 bases left in between. The CDR3 sequence is CASSPTVYEQYF. The DNA for the CDR3 is TGTGCCAGCAGTCCGACGGTCTACGAGCAGTACTTC.

The chain carries TRBV5-6 and TRBJ2-3, with 16 bases matching TRBD2. The CDR3 loop spans 17 amino acids. Germline values: CDR1 SGHDT, CDR2 YYEEEE. The ends lost 5 bases at V and 5 bases at J; junction bases unmatched: 8. In nucleotides, the CDR3 is TGTGCCAGCAGACAAGGCGGGACTAGCGGGAGGGGAGATACGCAGTATTTT. This gives the protein CASRQGGTSGRGDTQYF.

This clonotype was seen more than once but under ten times. The V gene is TRBV5-1, the J gene TRBJ2-2; D unclear. The V and J ends lost 1 base and 5 bases respectively, with 12 bases between them. Germline values: CDR1 SGHRS, CDR2 YFSETQ. The CDR3 contains 15 residues. CDR3 protein: CASSLPLVSTGELFF. In nucleotides, the CDR3 is TGCGCCAGCAGCTTGCCTCTAGTATCTACCGGGGAGCTGTTTTTT.

This clonotype is termed large. V is TRBV6-1 and J is TRBJ1-2; D is ambiguous. The CDR3 consists of 11 residues. Trimming cost V 6 bases and J 8 bases, with 10 bases left between them. Per germline, CDR1 MNHNS and CDR2 SASEGT. The CDR3 DNA is TGTGCCAGCAGGGGAATGGAGGGCTACACCTTC. The encoded protein is CASRGMEGYTF.